The 8 T cell receptor beta chains below were found in one sample sequenced in a study of response to subunit inactivated influenza vaccine. A single record per CDR3 protein comes from TCRdb applying MiXCR to the RT-PCR reads. The table has approximately 700,000 distinct CDR3 sequences, 15% to 18% seen once. The sequences come from PBMCs from blood, collected 11 to 12 days after vaccination. These receptors were obtained from a man aged 50-60 years who received an inactivated influenza vaccine.

The V call is TRBV20-1, the J call TRBJ2-7; TRBD1 aligns across 9 bases. Trimming took 3 bases from V and 2 from J; bases not matched to a gene: 2. Germline CDR1 DFQATT, CDR2 SNEGSKA (reference sequence). The CDR3 is 13 amino acids. The CDR3 region is CSASGDRAYEQYF. The CDR3 coding sequence is TGCAGTGCTAGCGGGGACAGGGCCTACGAGCAGTACTTC.

This clonotype turned up a few times. The V gene is TRBV25-1, the J gene TRBJ2-3, with D hard to call. Germline V gives CDR1 MGHDK, CDR2 SYGVNS. The V end was cut by 4 bases, the J end by 0 bases, with 8 bases between. The CDR3 runs to 14 residues. The CDR3 DNA reads TGTGCCAGCAGTGGGGGTCTTAGCACAGATACGCAGTATTTT. It yields the protein CASSGGLSTDTQYF.

The chain employs TRBV12-3 or TRBV12-4 and TRBJ1-1, with TRBD1 matching 7 bases. The V gene end was trimmed by 7 bases and the J gene end by 0 bases; junction bases not matched to a gene: 2. The CDR3 is made up of 13 amino acids. The CDR3 loop reads CASTRGLNTEAFF. In DNA form, the CDR3 reads TGTGCCAGCACGAGGGGGCTGAACACTGAAGCTTTCTTT.

The gene calls are TRBV15 and TRBJ1-5; unclear D gene. Trimming left V 0 bases short and J 4 bases short, with 7 bases between. CDR1 and CDR2 from the germline V gene are LNHNV and YYDKDF (reference sequence). The CDR3 spans 14 residues. Here the CDR3 DNA reads TGTGCCACCAGCAGAGATCGAGTAAATCAGCCCCAGCATTTT. Translating it yields CATSRDRVNQPQHF.

The rearrangement links TRBV23-1 to TRBJ1-2; D unclear. TRBV23-1 is treated as an ORF (open reading frame) with a function not yet certain. The V gene lost 0 bases and the J gene lost 2 bases, with 10 bases spanning the gap. This CDR3 region has 15 residues. CDR3 nucleotide sequence: TGCGCCAGCAGTCAATCACCGGGAGGGAACTATGGCTACACCTTC. Amino acid sequence: CASSQSPGGNYGYTF.

V gene TRBV9 combines with J gene TRBJ2-1; 10 bases map to TRBD2. V shed 0 bases and J 10 bases; nucleotides not matched to a gene: 10. The CDR3 length is 16 residues. In germline, CDR1 is SGDLS, CDR2 YYNGEE. The CDR3 loop reads CASSVGVGLASGEQFF. The CDR3 nucleotides are TGTGCCAGCAGCGTAGGGGTGGGACTAGCGTCCGGAGAGCAGTTCTTC. Based on the CDR3 plus reference TRBV9 and TRBJ2-1, the full variable domain is DSGVTQTPKHLITATGQRVTLRCSPRSGDLSVYWYQQSLDQGLQFLIQYYNGEERAKGNILERFSAQQFPDLHSELNLSSLELGDSALYFCASSVGVGLASGEQFFGPGTRLTVL.

The chain links TRBV4-2 to TRBJ2-1; TRBD1 agrees at 8 bases. CDR1 LGHNA and CDR2 YNFKEQ come from the germline V gene. The length of the CDR3 is 16 residues. The V segment lost 4 bases and the J segment 6 bases; nucleotides outside the gene matches: 11. CDR3 residues: CASSPQDRDGFNEQFF. CDR3 in DNA: TGTGCCAGCAGCCCCCAGGACAGGGATGGATTCAATGAGCAGTTCTTC.

The CDR3 is CASSLGGLTQPQHF. CDR3 coding DNA: TGTGCCAGCAGTTTAGGGGGTCTAACTCAGCCCCAGCATTTT. The rearrangement joins TRBV28 to TRBJ1-5; D may be TRBD1 (5 bases). Between the trimmed V and J ends, which lost 2 bases and 6 bases, there was a span of 11 bases. Germline CDR1 reads MDHEN; CDR2 reads SYDVKM. CDR3 length equals 14 residues.